This entry concerns a single T cell receptor (beta chain). This sample was included in a study of control samples from healthy donors and cancer patients. The V and J ends lost 3 bases and 0 bases respectively, with 15 bases between them. CDR3 size: 17 residues. Germline V gene lookup returns CDR1 LNHDA and CDR2 SQIVND (reference sequence). TCRdb's table, derived via immunoSEQ multiplex PCR, lists solely in-frame clones and lacks some. The sample contains tens of thousands of clones, approximately 86% of which appear only once. Sequences were obtained from blood. The chain joins TRBV19 to TRBJ2-1; D not resolved. The sequence was obtained from a woman in her 50s in good health. CDR3 sequence (DNA): TGTGCCAGTAGTATCCTGGGAAACTTTTACTCCTACAATGAGCAGTTCTTC. Protein sequence: CASSILGNFYSYNEQFF. Drawing the rest from reference TRBV19 and TRBJ2-1, the complete variable domain is DGGITQSPKYLFRKEGQNVTLSCEQNLNHDAMYWYRQDPGQGLRLIYYSQIVNDFQKGDIAEGYSVSREKKESFPLTVTSAQKNPTAFYLCASSILGNFYSYNEQFFGPGTRLTVL.